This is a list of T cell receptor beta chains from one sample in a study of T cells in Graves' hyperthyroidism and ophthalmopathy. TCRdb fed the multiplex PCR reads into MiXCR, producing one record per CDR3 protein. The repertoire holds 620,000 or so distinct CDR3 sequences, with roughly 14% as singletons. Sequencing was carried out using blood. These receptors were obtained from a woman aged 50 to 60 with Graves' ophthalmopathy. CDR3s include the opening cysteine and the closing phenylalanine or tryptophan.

CDR3aa: CASSVGGGSLSYNEQFF; v_gene: TRBV9
CDR3aa: CASIWVVSSYNEQFF; v_gene: TRBV2
CDR3aa: CASRRLQGVLNTEAFF; v_gene: TRBV28
CDR3aa: CASTQIQGFTGELFF; v_gene: TRBV6-1
CDR3aa: CSVTGTGGRTRTNNEQFF; v_gene: TRBV29-1
CDR3aa: CASSPDRGLSNEKLFF; v_gene: TRBV18
CDR3aa: CAISETSTETQYF; v_gene: TRBV10-3
CDR3aa: CSARSGVNEQFF; v_gene: TRBV20-1
CDR3aa: CASSPIAGTSGTYEQYF; v_gene: TRBV7-3
CDR3aa: CASSTGTSGKSEQSF; v_gene: TRBV3-1
CDR3aa: CAWGNGLAGSSTDTQYF; v_gene: TRBV30
CDR3aa: CAWSTSNEQFF; v_gene: TRBV30
CDR3aa: CASSVSSSYNEQFF; v_gene: TRBV9
CDR3aa: CASSIGLAGVNEQYF; v_gene: TRBV19
CDR3aa: CSVKAGNTEAFF; v_gene: TRBV29-1
CDR3aa: CASSPSPRQDSYEQYF; v_gene: TRBV7-2
CDR3aa: CASSPDQEDEQYF; v_gene: TRBV27
CDR3aa: CAWTMNGPNEQFF; v_gene: TRBV30
CDR3aa: CVSSYTGQETQYF; v_gene: TRBV13
CDR3aa: CASRGTASYEQYF; v_gene: TRBV6-2/TRBV6-3
CDR3aa: CASGPRLETYEQYF; v_gene: TRBV12-5
CDR3aa: CASSLVAGGQPETQYF; v_gene: TRBV7-2